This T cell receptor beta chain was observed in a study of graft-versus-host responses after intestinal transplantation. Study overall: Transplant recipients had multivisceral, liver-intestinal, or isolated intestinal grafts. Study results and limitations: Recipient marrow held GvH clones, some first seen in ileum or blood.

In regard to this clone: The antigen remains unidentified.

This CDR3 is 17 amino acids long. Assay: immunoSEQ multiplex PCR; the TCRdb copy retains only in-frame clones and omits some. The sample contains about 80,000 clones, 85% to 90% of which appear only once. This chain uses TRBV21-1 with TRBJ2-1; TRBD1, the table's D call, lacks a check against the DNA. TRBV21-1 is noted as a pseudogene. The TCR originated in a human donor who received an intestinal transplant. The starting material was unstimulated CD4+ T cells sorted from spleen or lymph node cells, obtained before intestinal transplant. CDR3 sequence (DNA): TGTGCCAGCAGCGGGAATGGACAGGGGGTATCGTACAATGAGCAGTTCTTC. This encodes CASSGNGQGVSYNEQFF.